Below are 20 T cell receptor beta chains sequenced from a single sample in a study of T-cell reconstitution after alpha-beta-depleted transplantation in children. Construction of the TCRbeta library involved unique molecular identifiers. Each CDR3 protein is one row after TCRdb ran MiXCR on the PCR reads. The top ten hold 25% to 30% of the sample, which has about 420,000 distinct CDR3 sequences, around 15% seen once. This specimen consisted of PBMCs, mostly from graft donor cells, obtained 360 days after TCRalphabeta/CD19-depleted stem cell transplant. These receptors all come from a boy younger than two who had a stem cell transplant for Wiskott-Aldrich syndrome, so the T cells may come from the graft donor.

The rearrangement joins TRBV20-1 to TRBJ2-3; 8 nucleotides align to TRBD2. There are 13 residues in the CDR3. The germline V gene encodes CDR1 DFQATT and CDR2 SNEGSKA (reference sequence). Unmatched junction bases numbered 2, after V lost 2 bases and J lost 4 bases. The CDR3 sequence: CSARSGGPDTQYF. The CDR3 bases are TGCAGTGCTAGATCGGGGGGGCCAGATACGCAGTATTTT.

V and J are TRBV10-3 and TRBJ2-1; 10 bases map to TRBD2. The CDR3 has 16 amino acids. Germline V gene data show CDR1 as ENHRY and CDR2 as SYGVKD. Trimming removed 2 bases from V and 8 bases from J; junction bases left unmatched: 9. CDR3 amino acids: CAISEALAGDLDEQFF. The DNA for the CDR3 is TGTGCCATCAGTGAGGCGCTAGCGGGAGATTTAGATGAGCAGTTCTTC.

This clonotype appeared a few times. The chain combines TRBV5-1 with TRBJ2-7; 7 nucleotides line up with TRBD1. Germline CDR1 and CDR2: SGHRS and YFSETQ. The CDR3 has 14 amino acids. V shed 4 bases and J 5 bases; nucleotides not matched to a gene: 9. The CDR3 DNA reads TGCGCCAGCAGCCCCGACAGGGCCCTTGACGAGCAGTACTTC. This translates into CASSPDRALDEQYF. Variable domain in full (rest from reference TRBV5-1 and TRBJ2-7): KAGVTQTPRYLIKTRGQQVTLSCSPISGHRSVSWYQQTPGQGLQFLFEYFSETQRNKGNFPGRFSGRQFSNSRSEMNVSTLELGDSALYLCASSPDRALDEQYFGPGTRLTVT.

The chain carries TRBV3-1 and TRBJ1-5; the match to TRBD1 covers 11 bases. CDR3 size: 14 residues. V shed 3 bases and J 5 bases; nucleotides not matched to a gene: 0. CDR1 is LGHDT, CDR2 YNNKEL, per germline (reference sequence). The CDR3 DNA is TGTGCCAGCAGCCAGGACAGGGGGCATCAGCCCCAGCATTTT. It codes for CASSQDRGHQPQHF.

The chain combines TRBV10-3 with TRBJ2-1; D possibly corresponds to TRBD1 (6 bases). This CDR3 has 12 residues. V was shortened by 3 bases and J by 8 bases, with 8 bases between the two germline ends. Germline loops: CDR1 ENHRY, CDR2 SYGVKD. In DNA, the CDR3 is TGTGCCATCAGTGACCACAGGGATGAGCAGTTCTTC. Translation gives CAISDHRDEQFF.

This clonotype has just a few counts. This chain uses TRBV11-2 with TRBJ2-1; 7 bases align to TRBD1. The germline V gene has CDR1 SGHAT and CDR2 FQNNGV. This CDR3 spans 13 amino acids. V shed 5 bases, J shed 10 bases, and the junction held 8 bases outside the gene matches. The DNA of the CDR3 is TGTGCCAGCAGCCCCCCTGACAGGGTAGAGCAGTTCTTC. It is translated as CASSPPDRVEQFF.

In this sample, this clonotype turned up a few times. The chain combines TRBV29-1 with TRBJ2-7; D ambiguous. The CDR3 sequence is 13 residues long. V lost 6 bases and J 0 bases, leaving 12 bases between the germline ends. The germline V gene has CDR1 SQVTM and CDR2 ANQGSEA. This CDR3 is CSVLLASSYEQYF. Written as DNA, the CDR3 is TGCAGCGTCCTTTTGGCTAGCTCCTACGAGCAGTACTTC.

The chain uses TRBV6-5 and TRBJ1-6; no reliable D call. This CDR3 comprises 13 residues. Germline values: CDR1 MNHEY, CDR2 SVGAGI. V lost 7 bases to trimming and J lost 5 bases, with 9 bases between them. The CDR3: CASKFNNNSPLHF. The DNA for the CDR3 is TGTGCCAGCAAATTTAATAATAATTCACCCCTCCACTTT.

The chain employs TRBV9 and TRBJ2-3; possible D gene TRBD2, 6 bases. V lost 4 bases, J lost 0 bases, and 12 bases lay in between. The germline V gene has CDR1 SGDLS and CDR2 YYNGEE. This CDR3 is 15 amino acids long. The CDR3 DNA follows: TGTGCCAGCAGCTACCAGGGACTCAGCACAGATACGCAGTATTTT. This codes for CASSYQGLSTDTQYF.

The gene calls are TRBV12-3 or TRBV12-4 and TRBJ2-3, with D possibly TRBD2 on 5 matching bases. V lost 11 bases, J lost 5 bases, and 17 bases lay in between. The CDR3 runs 13 residues. The CDR3 coding sequence is TGTGCCTCCTCGAGGGTTGGGAGAGATACGCAGTATTTT. It specifies CASSRVGRDTQYF.

This chain connects TRBV24-1 to TRBJ2-2, with D possibly TRBD1 on 6 matching bases. The length of the CDR3 is 18 residues. Germline CDR1 reads KGHDR; CDR2 reads SFDVKD. Trimming shortened V by 1 base and J by 1 base, and 15 bases separated the two germline ends. The CDR3 loop is CATSDFFGPRGNTGELFF. The CDR3 bases are TGTGCCACCAGTGATTTTTTCGGACCCAGGGGGAACACCGGGGAGCTGTTTTTT.

A few counts support this clonotype. This chain links TRBV11-3 with TRBJ2-7; no firm D call. The CDR3 extends over 15 amino acids. Germline V gives CDR1 SGHNT, CDR2 YENEEA. With 2 bases removed from V and 4 bases from J, the gap between germline ends came to 15 bases. DNA of the CDR3: TGTGCCAGCAGCTTATCTTGGGCCGGAATTTACGAGCAGTACTTC. Protein product: CASSLSWAGIYEQYF.

The CDR3 protein is CASSQDTLAGKYNEQFF. As DNA, the CDR3 is TGCGCCAGCAGCCAAGATACACTAGCGGGCAAATACAATGAGCAGTTCTTC. The chain carries TRBV4-3 and TRBJ2-1; 9 bases are a match to TRBD2. This CDR3 has 17 amino acids. Germline lookup yields CDR1 LGHNA and CDR2 YSLEER. The junction had 7 bases not matched to a gene; V was cut back by 0 bases and J by 4 bases.

This clonotype was seen only a few times. The genes are TRBV20-1 and TRBJ1-5; 9 bases fit TRBD1. From germline, CDR1 is DFQATT and CDR2 SNEGSKA (reference sequence). This CDR3 is built from 13 residues. For the CDR3, the DNA is TGCAGCCTTCACAGGGGGCTCAATCAGCCCCAGCATTTT. This codes for CSLHRGLNQPQHF.

The V call is TRBV5-1, the J call TRBJ2-1; TRBD2 is a possible D gene (6 bases). Germline V lookup: CDR1 SGHRS, CDR2 YFSETQ. This CDR3 comprises 15 residues. V lost 3 bases and J lost 5, with 15 bases in between. CDR3 amino acids: CASSWQPRGNNEQFF. CDR3 sequence (DNA): TGCGCCAGCAGCTGGCAGCCCCGGGGGAACAATGAGCAGTTCTTC.

This chain connects TRBV24-1 to TRBJ2-1; weak D call: TRBD2 (5 bases). Trimming removed 0 bases from V and 10 bases from J, with 9 bases in between. Germline V gives CDR1 KGHDR, CDR2 SFDVKD. The CDR3 is made up of 13 amino acids. The CDR3 DNA reads TGTGCCACCAGTGATTTGACTAGAGGAGAGCAGTTCTTC. Protein: CATSDLTRGEQFF.

The rearrangement uses TRBV10-3 and TRBJ1-5; D call uncertain. This CDR3 is 15 amino acids long. Germline CDR1 reads ENHRY; CDR2 reads SYGVKD. V was pared by 0 bases and J by 1 base, with 7 bases between. As DNA, the CDR3 is TGTGCCATCAGTGAGTCCTTGCGCAGCAATCAGCCCCAGCATTTT. It specifies CAISESLRSNQPQHF.

This clonotype was recorded a few times. The CDR3 nucleotides are TGTGCCAGCAACCCACTAGCTCCTTCCTACGAGCAGTACTTC. Translating gives CASNPLAPSYEQYF. The chain has TRBV7-8 and TRBJ2-7, with a possible D match to TRBD2 (6 bases). Trimming took off 7 bases at V and 1 base at J, with 14 bases between the two ends. There are 14 residues in the CDR3. CDR1 and CDR2 from the germline V gene are SGHVS and FQNEAQ.

On this clonotype: A read error may be the cause here, since a much bigger clone is one base away. The genes are TRBV6-2 or TRBV6-3 and TRBJ1-5; TRBD1 matches 8 bases. CDR3 length: 13 amino acids. The ends lost 6 bases at V and 5 bases at J; junction bases unmatched: 3. CDR1 is MNHEY, CDR2 SVGEGT, per germline. The CDR3 DNA follows: TGTGCCAGCAGCCGGACAGGGCATCAGCCCCAGCATTTT. Its translation: CASSRTGHQPQHF.

The CDR3: CASSQDRTGWTGELFF. The CDR3 nucleotides read TGCGCCAGCAGCCAAGATCGGACAGGGTGGACCGGGGAGCTGTTTTTT. The V gene is TRBV4-1, the J gene TRBJ2-2, with TRBD1 matching 8 bases. V was clipped by 0 bases and J by 5 bases; unmatched bases: 5. Germline lookup yields CDR1 MGHRA and CDR2 YSYEKL. The length of the CDR3 is 16 residues.